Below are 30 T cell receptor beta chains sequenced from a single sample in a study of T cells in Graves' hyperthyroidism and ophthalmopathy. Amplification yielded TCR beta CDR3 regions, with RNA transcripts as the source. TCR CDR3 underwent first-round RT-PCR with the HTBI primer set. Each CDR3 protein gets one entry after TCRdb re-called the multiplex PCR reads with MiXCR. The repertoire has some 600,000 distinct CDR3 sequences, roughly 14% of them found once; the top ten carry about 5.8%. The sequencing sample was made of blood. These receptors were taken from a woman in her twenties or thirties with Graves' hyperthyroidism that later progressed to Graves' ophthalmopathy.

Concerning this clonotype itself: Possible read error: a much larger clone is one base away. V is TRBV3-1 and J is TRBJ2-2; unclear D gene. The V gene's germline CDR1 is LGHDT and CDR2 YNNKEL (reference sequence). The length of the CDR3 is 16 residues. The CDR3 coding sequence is TGTGCCGGCAGCCAAGATAAAGGACGGAACACCGGGGAGCTGTTTTTT. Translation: CAGSQDKGRNTGELFF. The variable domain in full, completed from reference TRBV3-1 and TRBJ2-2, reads DTAVSQTPKYLVTQMGNDKSIKCEQNLGHDTMYWYKQDSKKFLKIMFSYNNKELIINETVPNRFSPKSPDKAHLNLHINSLELGDSAVYFCAGSQDKGRNTGELFFGEGSRLTVL.

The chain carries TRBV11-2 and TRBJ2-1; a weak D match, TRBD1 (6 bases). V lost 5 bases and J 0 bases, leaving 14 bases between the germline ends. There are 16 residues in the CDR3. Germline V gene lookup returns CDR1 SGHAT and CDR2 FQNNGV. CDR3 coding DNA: TGTGCCAGCAGCCCTGGACAGTTGAGCTCCTACAATGAGCAGTTCTTC. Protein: CASSPGQLSSYNEQFF.

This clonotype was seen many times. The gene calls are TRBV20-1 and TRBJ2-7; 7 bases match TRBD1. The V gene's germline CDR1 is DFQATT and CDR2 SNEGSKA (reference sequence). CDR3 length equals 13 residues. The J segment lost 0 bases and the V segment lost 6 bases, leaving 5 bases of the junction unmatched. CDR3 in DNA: TGCAGTGCGAGGGGGACAGACTCCTACGAGCAGTACTTC. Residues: CSARGTDSYEQYF.

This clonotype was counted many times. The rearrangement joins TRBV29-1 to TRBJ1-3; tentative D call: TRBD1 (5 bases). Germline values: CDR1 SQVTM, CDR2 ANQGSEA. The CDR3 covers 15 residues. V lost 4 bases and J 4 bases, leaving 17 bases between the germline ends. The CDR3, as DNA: TGCAGCGTTGTACCAATCCAGGGTGCGGGAAACACCATATATTTT. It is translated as CSVVPIQGAGNTIYF.

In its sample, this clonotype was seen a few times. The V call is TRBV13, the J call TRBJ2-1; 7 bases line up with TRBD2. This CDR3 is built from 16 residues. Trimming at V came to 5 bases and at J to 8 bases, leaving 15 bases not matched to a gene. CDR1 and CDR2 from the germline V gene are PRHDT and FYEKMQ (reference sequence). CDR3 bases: TGTGCCAGCAGCCCACCAGGGAGGGCCAGTTTCGATGAGCAGTTCTTC. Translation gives CASSPPGRASFDEQFF.

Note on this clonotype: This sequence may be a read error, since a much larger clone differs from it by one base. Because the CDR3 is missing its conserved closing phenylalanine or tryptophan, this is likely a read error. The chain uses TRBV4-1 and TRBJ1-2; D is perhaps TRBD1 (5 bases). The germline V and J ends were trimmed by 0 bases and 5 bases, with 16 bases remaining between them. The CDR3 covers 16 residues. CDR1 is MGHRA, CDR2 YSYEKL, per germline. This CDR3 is CASSQDLGTKGYGYTL. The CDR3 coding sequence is TGCGCCAGCAGCCAAGATTTGGGGACCAAGGGGTATGGCTACACCCTC.

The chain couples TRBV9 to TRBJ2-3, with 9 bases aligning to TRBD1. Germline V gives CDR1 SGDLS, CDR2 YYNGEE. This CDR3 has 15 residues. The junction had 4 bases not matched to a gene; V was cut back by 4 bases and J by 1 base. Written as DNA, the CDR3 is TGTGCCAGCAGCTGGGGACAGGGCGGCACAGATACGCAGTATTTT. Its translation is CASSWGQGGTDTQYF.

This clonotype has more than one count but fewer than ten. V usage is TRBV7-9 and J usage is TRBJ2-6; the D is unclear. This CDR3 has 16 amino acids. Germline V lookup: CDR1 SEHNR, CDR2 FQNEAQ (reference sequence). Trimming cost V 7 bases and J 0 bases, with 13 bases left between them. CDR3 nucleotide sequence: TGTGCCAGCACCTCGGTGGGCCGCTCTGGGGCCAACGTCCTGACTTTC. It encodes CASTSVGRSGANVLTF.

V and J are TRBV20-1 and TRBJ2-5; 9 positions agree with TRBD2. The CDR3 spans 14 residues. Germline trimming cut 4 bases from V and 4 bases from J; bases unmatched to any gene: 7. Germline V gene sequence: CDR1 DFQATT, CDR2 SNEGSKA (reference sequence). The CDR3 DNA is TGCAGTGCTACGTTAGCGGGAGAAGGAGAGACCCAGTACTTC. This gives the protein CSATLAGEGETQYF.

The CDR3 nucleotides are TGTGCCAGCAGCCGCGTAGGGGTGAACGATCAGCCCCAGCATTTT. Translation gives CASSRVGVNDQPQHF. The chain couples TRBV6-1 to TRBJ1-5, with a weak D call TRBD1 (5 bases). This CDR3 region has 15 residues. V was trimmed by 6 bases and J by 5 bases, leaving 17 bases between them. Germline lookup yields CDR1 MNHNS and CDR2 SASEGT.

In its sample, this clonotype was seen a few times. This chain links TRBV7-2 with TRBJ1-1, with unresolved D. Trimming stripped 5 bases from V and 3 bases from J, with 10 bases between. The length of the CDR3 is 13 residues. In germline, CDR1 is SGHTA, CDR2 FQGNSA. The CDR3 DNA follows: TGTGCCAGCAGCGTACTACCTCACACTGAAGCTTTCTTT. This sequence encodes CASSVLPHTEAFF.

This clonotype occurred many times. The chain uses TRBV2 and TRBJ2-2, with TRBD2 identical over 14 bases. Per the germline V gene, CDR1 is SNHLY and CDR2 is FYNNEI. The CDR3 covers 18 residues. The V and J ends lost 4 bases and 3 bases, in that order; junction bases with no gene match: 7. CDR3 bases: TGTGCCAGCAGTGCCGGGACTAGCGGGAGTAGTTACACCGGGGAGCTGTTTTTT. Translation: CASSAGTSGSSYTGELFF.

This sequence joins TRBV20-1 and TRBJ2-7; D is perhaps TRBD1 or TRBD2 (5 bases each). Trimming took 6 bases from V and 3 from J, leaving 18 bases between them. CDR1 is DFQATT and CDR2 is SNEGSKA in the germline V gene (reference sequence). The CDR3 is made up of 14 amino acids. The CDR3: CSAPPFRDRYEQYF. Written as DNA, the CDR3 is TGCAGTGCCCCGCCCTTCCGGGACCGCTACGAGCAGTACTTC.

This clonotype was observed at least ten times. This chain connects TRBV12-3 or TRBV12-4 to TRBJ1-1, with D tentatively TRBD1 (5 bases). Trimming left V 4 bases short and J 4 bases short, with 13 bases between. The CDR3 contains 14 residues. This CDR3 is CASSSGAGLTEAFF. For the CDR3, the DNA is TGTGCCAGCAGTTCTGGGGCCGGACTCACTGAAGCTTTCTTT.

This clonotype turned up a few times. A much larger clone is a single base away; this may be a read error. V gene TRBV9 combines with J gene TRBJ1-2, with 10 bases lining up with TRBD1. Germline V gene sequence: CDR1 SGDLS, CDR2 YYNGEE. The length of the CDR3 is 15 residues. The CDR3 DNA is TGTGCCAGCAGCCCACGTGGACAGGGGGGGTATGACTACACCTTC. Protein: CASSPRGQGGYDYTF.

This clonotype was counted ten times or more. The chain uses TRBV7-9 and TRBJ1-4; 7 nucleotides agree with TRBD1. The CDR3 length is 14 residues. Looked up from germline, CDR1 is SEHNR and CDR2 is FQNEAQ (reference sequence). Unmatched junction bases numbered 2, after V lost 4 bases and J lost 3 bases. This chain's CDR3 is CASSYRGANEKLFF. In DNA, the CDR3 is TGTGCCAGCAGCTACAGGGGAGCTAATGAAAAACTGTTTTTT.

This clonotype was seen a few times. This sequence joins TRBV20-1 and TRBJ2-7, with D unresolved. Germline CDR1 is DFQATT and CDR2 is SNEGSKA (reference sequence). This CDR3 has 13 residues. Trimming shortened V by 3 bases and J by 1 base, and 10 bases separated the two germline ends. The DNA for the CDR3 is TGCAGTGCTAGGGAACGGGCTTCCTACGAGCAGTACTTC. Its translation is CSARERASYEQYF.

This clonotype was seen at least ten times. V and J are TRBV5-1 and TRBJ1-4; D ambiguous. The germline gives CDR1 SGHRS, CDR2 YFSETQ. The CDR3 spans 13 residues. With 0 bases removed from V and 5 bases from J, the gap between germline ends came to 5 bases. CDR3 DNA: TGCGCCAGCAGCTTGGCAGGAAATGAAAAACTGTTTTTT. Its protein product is CASSLAGNEKLFF.

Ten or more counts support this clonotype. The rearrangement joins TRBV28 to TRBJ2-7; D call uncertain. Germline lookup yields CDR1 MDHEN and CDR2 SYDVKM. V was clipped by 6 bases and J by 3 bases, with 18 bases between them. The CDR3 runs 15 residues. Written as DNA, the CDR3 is TGTGCCAGCAGAGCCAGGTGGCAGCTCGACTACGAGCAGTACTTC. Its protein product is CASRARWQLDYEQYF.

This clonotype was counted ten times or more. For the CDR3, the DNA is TGTGCCAGCCTCCGGACGGACCCGGCTAACTATGGCTACACCTTC. It yields the protein CASLRTDPANYGYTF. The rearrangement links TRBV2 to TRBJ1-2; D is undetermined. Germline CDR1 reads SNHLY; CDR2 reads FYNNEI. The CDR3 extends over 15 amino acids. The ends were cut back, 8 bases at V and 0 bases at J, with 16 bases in the middle.

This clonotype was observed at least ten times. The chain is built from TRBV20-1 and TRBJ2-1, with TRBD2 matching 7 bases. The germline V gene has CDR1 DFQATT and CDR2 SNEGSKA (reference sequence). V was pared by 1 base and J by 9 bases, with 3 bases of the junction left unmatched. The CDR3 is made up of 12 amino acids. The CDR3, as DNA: TGCAGTGCTAGAGTGGGGGGGTTTGAGCAGTTCTTC. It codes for CSARVGGFEQFF.

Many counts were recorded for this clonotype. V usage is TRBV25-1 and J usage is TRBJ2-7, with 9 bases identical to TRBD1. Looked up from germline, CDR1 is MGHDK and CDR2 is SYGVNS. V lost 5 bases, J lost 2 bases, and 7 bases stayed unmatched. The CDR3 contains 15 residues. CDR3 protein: CASSSWTGVTYEQYF. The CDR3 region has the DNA TGTGCCAGCAGTTCTTGGACAGGGGTAACCTACGAGCAGTACTTC.

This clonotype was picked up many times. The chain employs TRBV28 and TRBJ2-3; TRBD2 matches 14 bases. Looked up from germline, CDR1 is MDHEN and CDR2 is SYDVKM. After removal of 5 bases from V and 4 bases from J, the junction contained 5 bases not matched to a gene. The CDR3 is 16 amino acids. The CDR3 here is CASSPGLAGASDTQYF. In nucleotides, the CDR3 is TGTGCCAGCAGTCCGGGACTAGCGGGAGCGTCAGATACGCAGTATTTT.

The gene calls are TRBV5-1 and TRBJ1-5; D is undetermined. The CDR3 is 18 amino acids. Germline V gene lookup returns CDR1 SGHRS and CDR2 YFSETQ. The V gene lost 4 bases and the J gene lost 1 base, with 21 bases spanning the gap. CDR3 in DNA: TGCGCCAGCAGCAGCCTCCCCGCAGTAGAAGGAAGCAATCAGCCCCAGCATTTT. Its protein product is CASSSLPAVEGSNQPQHF.

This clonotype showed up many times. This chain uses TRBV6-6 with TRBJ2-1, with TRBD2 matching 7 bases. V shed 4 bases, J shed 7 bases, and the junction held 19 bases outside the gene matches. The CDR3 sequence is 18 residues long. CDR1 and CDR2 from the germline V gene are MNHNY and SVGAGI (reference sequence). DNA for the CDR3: TGTGCCAGCAGTTCCGTTATGTTGGGCGGGAGTTATCAGAATGAGCAGTTCTTC. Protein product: CASSSVMLGGSYQNEQFF.

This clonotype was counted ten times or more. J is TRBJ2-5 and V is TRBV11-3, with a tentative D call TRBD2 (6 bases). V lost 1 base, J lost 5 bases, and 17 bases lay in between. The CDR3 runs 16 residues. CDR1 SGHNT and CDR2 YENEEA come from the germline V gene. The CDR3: CASSLAYREKEETQYF. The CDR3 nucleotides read TGTGCCAGCAGCTTAGCATATCGGGAGAAGGAGGAGACCCAGTACTTC.

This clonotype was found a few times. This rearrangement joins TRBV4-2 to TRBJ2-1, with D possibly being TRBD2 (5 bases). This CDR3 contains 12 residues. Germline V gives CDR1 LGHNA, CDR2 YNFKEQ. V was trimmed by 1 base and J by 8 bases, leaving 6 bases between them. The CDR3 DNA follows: TGTGCCAGCAGCCAAGGGGAGTATGAGCAGTTCTTC. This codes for CASSQGEYEQFF.

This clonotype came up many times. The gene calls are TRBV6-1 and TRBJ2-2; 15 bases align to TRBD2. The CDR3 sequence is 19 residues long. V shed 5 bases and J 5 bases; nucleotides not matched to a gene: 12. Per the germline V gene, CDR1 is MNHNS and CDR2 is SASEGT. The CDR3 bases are TGTGCCAGCAGTTACCCCCCAGGACTAGCGGGAGGGGGGACCGGGGAGCTGTTTTTT. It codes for CASSYPPGLAGGGTGELFF.

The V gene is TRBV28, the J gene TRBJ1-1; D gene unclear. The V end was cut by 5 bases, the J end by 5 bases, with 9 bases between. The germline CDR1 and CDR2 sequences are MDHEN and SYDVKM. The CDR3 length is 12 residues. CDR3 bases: TGTGCCAGCAGTGCCTTAGGTACTGAAGCTTTCTTT. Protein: CASSALGTEAFF.

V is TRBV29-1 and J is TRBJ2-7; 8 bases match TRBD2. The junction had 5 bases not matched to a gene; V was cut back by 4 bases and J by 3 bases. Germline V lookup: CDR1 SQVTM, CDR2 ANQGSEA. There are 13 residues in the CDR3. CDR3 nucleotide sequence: TGCAGCGTTGTGGGGCTAGCGGGCTACGAGCAGTACTTC. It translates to CSVVGLAGYEQYF.